This is a list of T cell receptor beta chains from one sample in a study of cytotoxic CD8 clonotypes in ibrutinib-treated CLL. Measured with immunoSEQ multiplex PCR; TCRdb has only the in-frame clones, and not every one. Of around 140,000 clones detected, 76% appear once; the ten largest clones hold 4.5% to 6%. The sample here was PBMCs, taken after 24 months of ibrutinib treatment. All receptors derive from a human donor with chronic lymphocytic leukemia. CDR3s include the opening cysteine and the closing phenylalanine or tryptophan. The D gene is left open where the match is weak. The size field is filled for only some rows; it gives once, few, many or a size class.

CDR3 length: 13; clone size: once; D gene: TRBD1; V gene: TRBV6-6; J gene: TRBJ1-2; CDR3 protein: CASSSNRGGGYTF; CDR3 DNA: TGTGCCAGCAGTTCAAACAGGGGGGGCGGCTACACCTTC
CDR3 length: 15; clone size: NA; D gene: NA; V gene: TRBV18; J gene: TRBJ2-3; CDR3 protein: CASSPMRGRTDTQYF; CDR3 DNA: TGTGCCAGCTCACCAATGCGCGGCCGCACAGATACGCAGTATTTT
CDR3 length: 14; clone size: once; D gene: NA; V gene: TRBV7-9; J gene: TRBJ1-2; CDR3 protein: CASSLGQGLYGYTF; CDR3 DNA: TGTGCCAGCAGCTTAGGCCAGGGCCTCTATGGCTACACCTTC
CDR3 length: 14; clone size: once; D gene: TRBD1; V gene: TRBV28; J gene: TRBJ2-7; CDR3 protein: CASSGTGRSYEQYF; CDR3 DNA: TGTGCCAGCAGTGGGACAGGGCGGTCCTACGAGCAGTACTTC
CDR3 length: 15; clone size: NA; D gene: TRBD1; V gene: TRBV5-1; J gene: TRBJ2-7; CDR3 protein: CASSLGGTVSYEQYF; CDR3 DNA: TGCGCCAGCAGCTTGGGGGGGACAGTCTCCTACGAGCAGTACTTC
CDR3 length: 12; clone size: NA; D gene: NA; V gene: TRBV29-1; J gene: TRBJ1-1; CDR3 protein: CSVGGVNTEAFF; CDR3 DNA: TGCAGCGTTGGGGGAGTTAACACTGAAGCTTTCTTT
CDR3 length: 14; clone size: NA; D gene: TRBD1; V gene: TRBV19; J gene: TRBJ1-4; CDR3 protein: CASRPRGLGEKLFF; CDR3 DNA: TGTGCCAGTAGACCCAGGGGGCTGGGTGAAAAACTGTTTTTT
CDR3 length: 19; clone size: NA; D gene: TRBD2; V gene: TRBV11-3; J gene: TRBJ2-1; CDR3 protein: CASSLGSSGGLAGGFEQFF; CDR3 DNA: TGTGCCAGCAGCTTAGGGTCATCAGGGGGGCTAGCGGGAGGGTTTGAGCAGTTCTTC
CDR3 length: 14; clone size: few; D gene: NA; V gene: TRBV10-1; J gene: TRBJ2-5; CDR3 protein: CASSELAHQETQYF; CDR3 DNA: TGCGCCAGCAGTGAGTTGGCCCACCAAGAGACCCAGTACTTC
CDR3 length: 14; clone size: NA; D gene: NA; V gene: TRBV7-2; J gene: TRBJ1-5; CDR3 protein: CASSLRATNQPQHF; CDR3 DNA: TGTGCCAGCAGCTTAAGGGCGACTAATCAGCCCCAGCATTTT
CDR3 length: 12; clone size: NA; D gene: NA; V gene: TRBV6-6; J gene: TRBJ1-2; CDR3 protein: CASSYSDYGYTF; CDR3 DNA: TGTGCCAGCAGTTACTCGGACTATGGCTACACCTTC
CDR3 length: 16; clone size: NA; D gene: TRBD2; V gene: TRBV7-2; J gene: TRBJ2-5; CDR3 protein: CASSLVLGRGQETQYF; CDR3 DNA: TGTGCCAGCAGCTTAGTTTTGGGGAGGGGTCAAGAGACCCAGTACTTC
CDR3 length: 16; clone size: NA; D gene: TRBD1; V gene: TRBV5-6; J gene: TRBJ1-5; CDR3 protein: CASSPGGQYSNQPQHF; CDR3 DNA: TGTGCCAGCAGCCCAGGGGGGCAGTATAGCAATCAGCCCCAGCATTTT
CDR3 length: 13; clone size: NA; D gene: NA; V gene: TRBV6-6; J gene: TRBJ1-1; CDR3 protein: CASSYWGNTEAFF; CDR3 DNA: TGTGCCAGCAGTTACTGGGGGAACACTGAAGCTTTCTTT
CDR3 length: 12; clone size: NA; D gene: TRBD2; V gene: TRBV6-1; J gene: TRBJ2-7; CDR3 protein: CASTTSAGEQYF; CDR3 DNA: TGTGCCAGCACCACTAGCGCGGGGGAGCAGTACTTC
CDR3 length: 13; clone size: NA; D gene: TRBD2; V gene: TRBV19; J gene: TRBJ2-3; CDR3 protein: CASRKRETDTQYF; CDR3 DNA: TGTGCCAGTCGAAAGCGGGAGACAGATACGCAGTATTTT